Following are 25 T cell receptor beta chains from one sample sequenced in a study of blood T cell repertoires in COVID-19. The method was immunoSEQ multiplex PCR; TCRdb's version includes in-frame clones alone and lacks a portion of them. This table has about 50,000 clones, about 87% appearing once. The sample comprised peripheral blood. These receptors originate from a human donor with active COVID-19. The donor label of this sample is uncertain.

This clone was counted once. The chain joins TRBV5-1 to TRBJ2-5; possibly TRBD1 for D (5 bases). The CDR3 has 13 amino acids. V shed 3 bases and J shed 3 bases, with 9 bases lying between them. Germline loops: CDR1 SGHRS, CDR2 YFSETQ. The CDR3 sequence: CASSSQAKETQYF. In nucleotides, the CDR3 is TGCGCCAGCAGCTCACAGGCAAAAGAGACCCAGTACTTC. Variable domain in full (rest from reference TRBV5-1 and TRBJ2-5): KAGVTQTPRYLIKTRGQQVTLSCSPISGHRSVSWYQQTPGQGLQFLFEYFSETQRNKGNFPGRFSGRQFSNSRSEMNVSTLELGDSALYLCASSSQAKETQYFGPGTRLLVL.

CDR3 coding DNA: TGTGCCTTAGAGGGTAACTATGGCTACACCTTC. This sequence encodes CALEGNYGYTF. The rearrangement links TRBV30 to TRBJ1-2; D is unclear. CDR3 length equals 11 residues. From germline, CDR1 is GTSNPN and CDR2 SVGIG (reference sequence). Trimming took 7 bases from V and 1 from J, leaving 7 bases between them. The whole variable domain, remainder taken from reference TRBV30 and TRBJ1-2, is SQTIHQWPATLVQPVGSPLSLECTVEGTSNPNLYWYRQAAGRGLQLLFYSVGIGQISSEVPQNLSASRPQDRQFILSSKKLLLSDSGFYLCALEGNYGYTFGSGTRLTVV.

The J gene is TRBJ2-7, the V gene TRBV9, with 7 bases that match TRBD1. The CDR3 extends over 15 amino acids. Germline CDR1 and CDR2: SGDLS and YYNGEE. V lost 0 bases and J lost 3; bases outside the gene matches: 6. CDR3 bases: TGTGCCAGCAGCGTAGGGACCACAGGGGACTACGAGCAGTACTTC. Translating it yields CASSVGTTGDYEQYF.

This chain joins TRBV29-1 and TRBJ2-2; 8 positions match TRBD2. V trimming: 4 bases; J trimming: 6 bases; junction bases outside the gene matches: 1. Germline-derived CDR1 and CDR2 are SQVTM and ANQGSEA. The CDR3 runs to 12 residues. CDR3 region: CSVAAGAGELFF. The CDR3 bases are TGCAGCGTTGCAGCGGGAGCCGGGGAGCTGTTTTTT.

The genes are TRBV5-1 and TRBJ2-3; 9 bases fit TRBD2. Germline assignment: CDR1 SGHRS and CDR2 YFSETQ. V shed 3 bases and J 2 bases; nucleotides not matched to a gene: 1. The length of the CDR3 is 14 residues. The CDR3 protein is CASSSSGVTDTQYF. CDR3 coding DNA: TGCGCCAGCAGCTCTAGCGGGGTCACAGATACGCAGTATTTT.

The chain has TRBV5-4 and TRBJ2-6; D ambiguous. CDR1 and CDR2 (germline): SGHNT, YYREEE (reference sequence). The CDR3 runs 15 residues. V dropped 0 bases and J dropped 0 bases, with 4 bases sitting between them. CDR3 DNA sequence: TGTGCCAGCAGCTTGGGTAGCTCTGGGGCCAACGTCCTGACTTTC. It encodes CASSLGSSGANVLTF.

This chain connects TRBV3-1 (or the pseudogene TRBV3-2) to TRBJ1-5, with D hard to call. The CDR3 loop spans 16 amino acids. Trimming removed 1 base at V and 3 bases at J, with 13 bases between. The germline V gene encodes CDR1 LGHDT and CDR2 YNNKEL (reference sequence). CDR3 loop: CASSQGAGSSNQPQHF. CDR3 nucleotide sequence: TGTGCCAGCAGCCAAGGGGCAGGATCTTCCAATCAGCCCCAGCATTTT.

The chain uses TRBV11-1 and TRBJ1-3; D remains unclear. Trimming removed 1 base at V and 3 bases at J, with 10 bases between. The CDR3 loop spans 15 amino acids. From germline, CDR1 is SGHAT and CDR2 FQDESV (reference sequence). The CDR3: CASSLGVLRGNTIYF. The CDR3 DNA is TGTGCCAGCAGCTTAGGAGTACTGCGTGGAAACACCATATATTTT.

The J gene is TRBJ2-6, the V gene TRBV9; D is uncertain. Germline lookup yields CDR1 SGDLS and CDR2 YYNGEE. The CDR3 consists of 17 residues. The V and J ends lost 4 bases and 0 bases respectively, with 14 bases between them. The CDR3 protein is CASSSGRHGSGANVLTF. In DNA, the CDR3 is TGTGCCAGCAGCTCCGGTAGACACGGCTCTGGGGCCAACGTCCTGACTTTC.

The V gene is TRBV27, the J gene TRBJ2-1; D remains ambiguous. V dropped 1 base and J dropped 6 bases, with 10 bases sitting between them. The CDR3 consists of 14 residues. Germline V gives CDR1 MNHEY, CDR2 SMNVEV (reference sequence). CDR3 sequence reads: CASSLYWRFNEQFF. As DNA, the CDR3 is TGTGCCAGCAGTTTATATTGGCGGTTCAATGAGCAGTTCTTC.

J is TRBJ2-1 and V is TRBV18, with 12 bases that match TRBD2. V dropped 3 bases and J dropped 13; count of bases not matched to a gene: 4. The CDR3 has 13 amino acids. Germline CDR1 reads KGHSH; CDR2 reads LQKENI. The CDR3 spells CASSPLAGGLQFF. In nucleotides, the CDR3 is TGTGCCAGCTCACCCCTAGCGGGGGGGTTACAGTTCTTC.

The chain recombines TRBV5-4 with TRBJ2-5; unclear D gene. This CDR3 has 12 amino acids. Germline CDR1 and CDR2: SGHNT and YYREEE (reference sequence). V shed 4 bases and J shed 5 bases, with 9 bases lying between them. CDR3 sequence (DNA): TGTGCCAGCAGCCATGACACTGAGACCCAGTACTTC. As protein: CASSHDTETQYF.

The chain employs TRBV7-2 and TRBJ2-5, with D possibly being TRBD2 (6 bases). CDR3 size: 13 residues. The V end lost 5 bases, the J end lost 5 bases, and 12 bases lay between the germline ends. Germline assignment: CDR1 SGHTA and CDR2 FQGNSA. This CDR3 reads CASSEGLRETQYF. CDR3 in DNA: TGTGCCAGCAGCGAGGGACTTCGGGAGACCCAGTACTTC.

V gene TRBV19 combines with J gene TRBJ1-2, with TRBD1 matching 7 bases. The CDR3 runs 14 residues. Germline-derived CDR1 and CDR2 are LNHDA and SQIVND (reference sequence). V trimming: 3 bases; J trimming: 2 bases; junction bases outside the gene matches: 3. The CDR3 spells CASSIMTGNYGYTF. The CDR3 DNA reads as TGTGCCAGTAGTATCATGACAGGGAACTATGGCTACACCTTC.

The chain recombines TRBV5-1 with TRBJ1-1; a weak D match, TRBD1 (5 bases). V was cut by 0 bases and J by 4 bases, with 13 bases left in between. Germline loops: CDR1 SGHRS, CDR2 YFSETQ. The CDR3 has 15 amino acids. The CDR3 is CASSLAGGVSTEAFF. In DNA, the CDR3 is TGCGCCAGCAGCTTGGCCGGAGGGGTTAGCACTGAAGCTTTCTTT.

The rearrangement links TRBV6-5 to TRBJ1-6; maybe TRBD1 (6 bases). The length of the CDR3 is 14 residues. V lost 5 bases and J lost 6, with 11 bases in between. In germline, CDR1 is MNHEY, CDR2 SVGAGI. The CDR3 DNA sequence: TGTGCCAGCAGTAAGGGACAACTTAATTCACCCCTCCACTTT. This sequence encodes CASSKGQLNSPLHF.

The V call is TRBV7-3, the J call TRBJ2-1; 7 nucleotides agree with TRBD2. V was pared by 5 bases and J by 7 bases, with 5 bases of the junction left unmatched. Germline V CDR1 and CDR2: SGHTA, FQGTGA. The length of the CDR3 is 13 residues. CDR3 DNA: TGTGCCAGCAGCCCTGGGACTAAAAATGAGCAGTTCTTC. This translates into CASSPGTKNEQFF.

In DNA, the CDR3 is TGTGCCAGCAGCTTATTGTTTGGGGGGTTGACTGAAGCTTTCTTT. Its translation: CASSLLFGGLTEAFF. V gene TRBV7-2 combines with J gene TRBJ1-1; D might be TRBD1 (5 bases). The germline CDR1 and CDR2 sequences are SGHTA and FQGNSA. The CDR3 is 15 residues long. Trimming left V 2 bases short and J 5 bases short, with 15 bases between.

This clone was recorded only once. This rearrangement joins TRBV7-8 to TRBJ2-1; possibly TRBD1 for D (6 bases). Germline CDR1 is SGHVS and CDR2 is FQNEAQ. The CDR3 is 14 residues long. Trimming cost V 8 bases and J 3 bases, with 14 bases left between them. CDR3 region: CASGKDSHYNEQFF. For the CDR3, the DNA is TGTGCCAGCGGAAAGGACAGCCACTACAATGAGCAGTTCTTC.

The chain's CDR3 is CASSQRTGIEKLFF. The CDR3 region has the DNA TGCGCCAGCAGCCAAAGAACAGGGATTGAAAAACTGTTTTTT. This chain links TRBV4-3 with TRBJ1-4, with D maybe TRBD1 (6 bases). The V end lost 2 bases, the J end lost 7 bases, and 11 bases lay between the germline ends. The CDR3 consists of 14 residues. The germline V gene has CDR1 LGHNA and CDR2 YSLEER.

The rearrangement uses TRBV4-1 and TRBJ2-7, with D uncertain. The CDR3 has 13 amino acids. The germline V gene encodes CDR1 MGHRA and CDR2 YSYEKL. V shed 2 bases and J shed 3 bases, with 8 bases lying between them. The CDR3 DNA reads TGCGCCAGCAGCCAACAGGAAGGCTACGAGCAGTACTTC. Amino acids: CASSQQEGYEQYF.

The chain couples TRBV5-1 to TRBJ2-3, with TRBD2 identical over 7 bases. The CDR3 contains 15 residues. Germline V gives CDR1 SGHRS, CDR2 YFSETQ. J gave up 7 bases and V 2 bases, and 10 bases lay outside the gene matches. The DNA for the CDR3 is TGCGCCAGCAGCTTAGGACTAGACTTACGTTATACGCAGTATTTT. It specifies CASSLGLDLRYTQYF.

The V and J genes are TRBV2 and TRBJ1-4, with D possibly TRBD1 on 6 matching bases. Trimming cost V 7 bases and J 7 bases, with 16 bases left between them. The CDR3 length is 14 residues. The germline V gene has CDR1 SNHLY and CDR2 FYNNEI. The CDR3 reads CASTDGQGSEKLFF. The CDR3 DNA is TGTGCCAGCACCGACGGGCAGGGGAGTGAAAAACTGTTTTTT.

J is TRBJ1-1 and V is TRBV19; D remains unclear. Looked up from germline, CDR1 is LNHDA and CDR2 is SQIVND (reference sequence). This CDR3 has 13 amino acids. Trimming left V 5 bases short and J 1 base short, with 8 bases between. The CDR3 region is CASSATRNTEAFF. The CDR3 DNA reads TGTGCCAGTAGTGCGACACGGAACACTGAAGCTTTCTTT.

The V and J genes are TRBV11-1 and TRBJ2-7; D perhaps matches TRBD2 (5 bases). Trimming shortened V by 0 bases and J by 5 bases, and 8 bases separated the two germline ends. Germline assignment: CDR1 SGHAT and CDR2 FQDESV (reference sequence). The length of the CDR3 is 13 residues. CDR3 residues: CASSLAGINEQYF. The CDR3 bases are TGTGCCAGCAGCTTAGCCGGGATCAACGAGCAGTACTTC.